These 30 T cell receptor beta chains were all obtained from the same sample, sequenced in a study of T cell responses to AZD1222 COVID-19 vaccine. Some clones are missing from TCRdb's copy, which holds only in-frame ones; the method was immunoSEQ multiplex PCR. The sample lists more than 140,000 clones; about 91% were seen once. The specimen comprised peripheral blood, sampled on day 0 of AZD1222 vaccination. These receptors all stem from an adult in good health.

The rearrangement links TRBV23-1 to TRBJ1-6; D is unresolved. TRBV23-1 is marked as an open reading frame, function uncertain. V lost 4 bases and J 8 bases, leaving 12 bases between the germline ends. The CDR3 runs 14 residues. CDR3 amino acids: CASSPRQKDSPLHF. CDR3 sequence (DNA): TGCGCCAGCAGTCCGAGACAAAAAGATTCACCCCTCCACTTT.

The chain carries TRBV6-2 or TRBV6-3 and TRBJ2-2, with 7 bases identical to TRBD2. CDR1 and CDR2 (germline): MNHEY, SVGEGT. V gave up 5 bases and J gave up 0 bases; unmatched junction bases: 0. The CDR3 is 14 amino acids. The CDR3 bases are TGTGCCAGCAGTCTAGCGGCGAACACCGGGGAGCTGTTTTTT. Protein sequence: CASSLAANTGELFF.

CDR3 in amino acids: CASSYRTGVFAYTF. Here the CDR3 DNA reads TGTGCCAGCAGTTACCGAACAGGGGTGTTTGCCTACACCTTC. The J gene is TRBJ1-2, the V gene TRBV6-5, with 7 bases fitting TRBD1. The CDR3 has 14 amino acids. V gave up 2 bases and J gave up 10 bases; unmatched junction bases: 10. Germline CDR1 reads MNHEY; CDR2 reads SVGAGI.

This chain connects TRBV5-1 to TRBJ2-3; D unresolved. Germline loops: CDR1 SGHRS, CDR2 YFSETQ. The V end was cut by 0 bases, the J end by 2 bases, with 10 bases between. The CDR3 covers 15 residues. The CDR3 sequence: CASSLVPGYTDTQYF. DNA for the CDR3: TGCGCCAGCAGCTTGGTGCCGGGTTACACAGATACGCAGTATTTT.

The rearrangement links TRBV2 to TRBJ1-5; TRBD1 is a possible D gene (5 bases). Deletions cut 5 bases from V and 1 base from J, with 12 bases between. In germline, CDR1 is SNHLY, CDR2 FYNNEI. The CDR3 has 15 amino acids. Here the CDR3 reads CASSQGGWSNQPQHF. In DNA form, the CDR3 reads TGTGCCAGCAGTCAGGGAGGTTGGAGCAATCAGCCCCAGCATTTT.

The rearrangement links TRBV5-4 to TRBJ1-6; TRBD1 might be the D (6 bases). The ends were cut back, 2 bases at V and 10 bases at J, with 16 bases in the middle. The CDR3 loop spans 15 amino acids. Per the germline V gene, CDR1 is SGHNT and CDR2 is YYREEE (reference sequence). Here the CDR3 DNA reads TGTGCCAGCAGCTTAGGAACAGGGTTTTTCTCACCCCTCCACTTT. Translation: CASSLGTGFFSPLHF.

The chain carries TRBV9 and TRBJ2-4; possibly TRBD2 for D (6 bases). The CDR3 runs 17 residues. CDR1 is SGDLS and CDR2 is YYNGEE in the germline V gene. V lost 4 bases to trimming and J lost 9 bases, with 26 bases between them. In nucleotides, the CDR3 is TGTGCCAGCAGCCCGGCGGGACTCCGGTCAGGCAATGGCATTCAGTACTTC. Translated: CASSPAGLRSGNGIQYF.

This chain links TRBV11-3 with TRBJ1-2; D unclear. CDR3 length: 15 amino acids. The V and J ends lost 0 bases and 2 bases respectively, with 10 bases between them. Germline V lookup: CDR1 SGHNT, CDR2 YENEEA. CDR3 in DNA: TGTGCCAGCAGCTTAGATCATGAAGCCAACTATGGCTACACCTTC. It specifies CASSLDHEANYGYTF.

This clone was observed once. The CDR3 here is CASSLRTGESNQPQHF. In DNA form, the CDR3 reads TGTGCCAGCAGTCTTCGGACGGGGGAGAGCAATCAGCCCCAGCATTTT. The chain combines TRBV28 with TRBJ1-5; D perhaps matches TRBD1 (5 bases). Germline V gene sequence: CDR1 MDHEN, CDR2 SYDVKM. This CDR3 spans 16 amino acids. V was clipped by 5 bases and J by 1 base, with 15 bases between them.

The V gene is TRBV12-3 or TRBV12-4, the J gene TRBJ2-5; the D gene is possibly TRBD2 (6 bases). The CDR3 runs to 12 residues. V was clipped by 5 bases and J by 6 bases, with 10 bases between them. CDR3 in amino acids: CASSLREKTQYF. CDR3 DNA sequence: TGTGCCAGCAGTCTCCGGGAGAAGACCCAGTACTTC.

The chain uses TRBV9 and TRBJ1-3; no clear D gene. The CDR3 runs to 15 residues. Germline V gene sequence: CDR1 SGDLS, CDR2 YYNGEE. Trimming took off 0 bases at V and 4 bases at J, with 11 bases between the two ends. The CDR3 loop is CASSVAGAQGNTIYF. In DNA, the CDR3 is TGTGCCAGCAGCGTAGCAGGAGCGCAAGGAAACACCATATATTTT.

The J gene is TRBJ2-3, the V gene TRBV13; D unresolved. Germline CDR1 PRHDT, CDR2 FYEKMQ (reference sequence). Trimming took 2 bases from V and 6 from J, leaving 12 bases between them. The CDR3 covers 14 residues. The DNA of the CDR3 is TGTGCCAGCAGCTTACGGACCGTGGCGGATACGCAGTATTTT. Its protein is CASSLRTVADTQYF.

This chain links TRBV25-1 with TRBJ1-3; D gene uncertain. Trimming pared 2 bases from V and 3 bases from J, leaving 5 bases between. CDR1 and CDR2 (germline): MGHDK, SYGVNS. The CDR3 contains 13 residues. The CDR3 nucleotides are TGTGCCAGCAGTGAAGAAATTGGAAACACCATATATTTT. This translates into CASSEEIGNTIYF.

This chain links TRBV23-1 with TRBJ1-1; tentatively, D is TRBD1 (6 bases). TRBV23-1 is flagged as an ORF with uncertain function. Between the trimmed V and J ends, which lost 6 bases and 2 bases, there was a span of 16 bases. There are 15 residues in the CDR3. The CDR3 coding sequence is TGCGCCAGCAGCCGAGGGACAAATAGTAACACTGAAGCTTTCTTT. It specifies CASSRGTNSNTEAFF.

The V gene is TRBV5-1, the J gene TRBJ2-5; unclear D gene. CDR3 length: 14 amino acids. The ends were cut back, 0 bases at V and 1 base at J, with 7 bases in the middle. Germline lookup yields CDR1 SGHRS and CDR2 YFSETQ. The CDR3 protein is CASSLGTRQETQYF. The DNA for the CDR3 is TGCGCCAGCAGCTTGGGCACCCGCCAAGAGACCCAGTACTTC.

V gene TRBV5-1 combines with J gene TRBJ1-2, with a weak D call TRBD1 (5 bases). The V gene lost 2 bases and the J gene lost 4 bases, with 12 bases spanning the gap. The CDR3 runs 14 residues. CDR1 and CDR2 (germline): SGHRS, YFSETQ. CDR3 DNA: TGCGCCAGCAGCTTCGATAGGGGTCCCTATGGCTACACCTTC. Translation gives CASSFDRGPYGYTF.

The V call is TRBV9, the J call TRBJ1-2; the match to TRBD1 covers 7 bases. Losses at the gene ends were 0 bases for V and 2 bases for J; bases not matched to a gene: 1. CDR1 is SGDLS, CDR2 YYNGEE, per germline. This CDR3 region has 14 residues. DNA of the CDR3: TGTGCCAGCAGCGTAGGGACAGGCAACTATGGCTACACCTTC. It is translated as CASSVGTGNYGYTF.

The CDR3 coding sequence is TGTGCCACCAGAGGGACAGGGGAGCATTCACCCCTCCACTTT. This gives the protein CATRGTGEHSPLHF. V usage is TRBV15 and J usage is TRBJ1-6; 10 nucleotides match TRBD1. Germline V gives CDR1 LNHNV, CDR2 YYDKDF (reference sequence). The CDR3 totals 14 residues. J lost 8 bases, V lost 6 bases, and 4 bases had no gene match.

The gene calls are TRBV11-2 and TRBJ2-3; perhaps TRBD2 as D (6 bases). The length of the CDR3 is 15 residues. Germline assignment: CDR1 SGHAT and CDR2 FQNNGV. With 5 bases removed from V and 4 bases from J, the gap between germline ends came to 16 bases. The CDR3, as DNA: TGTGCCAGCAGCCCCTATGGGGGAGGCGCAGATACGCAGTATTTT. It codes for CASSPYGGGADTQYF.

The chain carries TRBV7-3 and TRBJ2-1, with TRBD2 identical over 7 bases. The germline gives CDR1 SGHTA, CDR2 FQGTGA. The CDR3 covers 14 residues. Trimming at V came to 5 bases and at J to 10 bases, leaving 11 bases not matched to a gene. The CDR3 DNA reads as TGTGCCAGCAGCCCGGGGGGACGGCCCTTGGAGCAGTTCTTC. This sequence encodes CASSPGGRPLEQFF.

This clone was observed a single time. The V and J genes are TRBV19 and TRBJ2-2; D might be TRBD1 (5 bases). This CDR3 contains 14 residues. V was trimmed by 6 bases and J by 4 bases, leaving 12 bases between them. CDR1 and CDR2 (germline): LNHDA, SQIVND (reference sequence). The CDR3 nucleotides read TGTGCCAGTAGAACCAAAAGGGGCACCGGGGAGCTGTTTTTT. Encoded protein: CASRTKRGTGELFF.

The chain couples TRBV5-4 to TRBJ1-1; no definite D call. CDR1 is SGHNT, CDR2 YYREEE, per germline (reference sequence). Trimming removed 4 bases from V and 0 bases from J, with 7 bases in between. The CDR3 totals 13 residues. In DNA, the CDR3 is TGTGCCAGCAGCAGGACGGTGAACACTGAAGCTTTCTTT. Translating gives CASSRTVNTEAFF.

V usage is TRBV19 and J usage is TRBJ2-3; perhaps TRBD2 as D (6 bases). Trimming took 2 bases from V and 6 from J, leaving 18 bases between them. There are 16 residues in the CDR3. Germline CDR1 reads LNHDA; CDR2 reads SQIVND (reference sequence). As DNA, the CDR3 is TGTGCCAGTAGTATATTTAGCGGAGGTTCCTTTGATACGCAGTATTTT. It is translated as CASSIFSGGSFDTQYF.

This clone has just a few counts. The rearrangement uses TRBV7-9 and TRBJ2-7; D uncertain. With 8 bases removed from V and 6 bases from J, the gap between germline ends came to 11 bases. The CDR3 sequence is 11 residues long. CDR1 is SEHNR and CDR2 is FQNEAQ in the germline V gene (reference sequence). The CDR3 loop reads CASCNFAEQYF. The CDR3 coding sequence is TGTGCCAGCTGCAATTTCGCCGAGCAGTACTTC.

The chain couples TRBV25-1 to TRBJ1-5; no reliable D call. The germline gives CDR1 MGHDK, CDR2 SYGVNS. This CDR3 spans 12 amino acids. Trimming shortened V by 4 bases and J by 6 bases, and 7 bases separated the two germline ends. The CDR3 DNA reads TGTGCCAGCAGTGGTCGGGGTCAGCCCCAGCATTTT. Its translation is CASSGRGQPQHF.

The gene calls are TRBV6-6 and TRBJ1-5, with unresolved D. This CDR3 is built from 13 residues. From germline, CDR1 is MNHNY and CDR2 SVGAGI (reference sequence). Trimming took off 6 bases at V and 0 bases at J, with 6 bases between the two ends. The CDR3 spells CASSTHSNQPQHF. The CDR3 bases are TGTGCCAGCAGCACACATAGCAATCAGCCCCAGCATTTT.

The genes are TRBV4-2 and TRBJ2-7, with 7 positions matching TRBD2. The V gene end was trimmed by 0 bases and the J gene end by 4 bases; junction bases not matched to a gene: 9. Germline CDR1 and CDR2: LGHNA and YNFKEQ. The CDR3 runs 16 residues. In DNA, the CDR3 is TGTGCCAGCAGCCAAGAGGGGACCGGGAGGTTATACGAGCAGTACTTC. This codes for CASSQEGTGRLYEQYF.

The rearrangement joins TRBV6-2 or TRBV6-3 to TRBJ1-2; D possibly corresponds to TRBD1 (5 bases). V was trimmed by 5 bases and J by 2 bases, leaving 9 bases between them. The CDR3 runs to 13 residues. Germline V gives CDR1 MNHEY, CDR2 SVGEGT. This chain's CDR3 is CASSKQANYGYTF. CDR3 DNA sequence: TGTGCCAGCAGTAAACAGGCGAACTATGGCTACACCTTC.

Concerning this clone itself: The junction does not match germline at one end; this may be a read error. The V gene is TRBV7-7, the J gene TRBJ2-7, with 12 bases that match TRBD2. The CDR3 contains 16 residues. Germline-derived CDR1 and CDR2 are SSHAT and FNYEAQ (reference sequence). The CDR3 is CASSSKTSGSSYEQYF. As DNA, the CDR3 is TGTGCTAGCAGCTCCAAGACTAGCGGGAGCTCCTACGAGCAGTACTTC.

CDR3 DNA sequence: TGTGCCAGCAGCTGGTGGACCGAGAACTTCAGCTACGAGCAGTACTTC. Its protein product is CASSWWTENFSYEQYF. The chain couples TRBV7-8 to TRBJ2-7, with D unclear. Between the trimmed V and J ends, which lost 4 bases and 3 bases, there was a span of 19 bases. The CDR3 length is 16 residues. The germline CDR1 and CDR2 sequences are SGHVS and FQNEAQ.